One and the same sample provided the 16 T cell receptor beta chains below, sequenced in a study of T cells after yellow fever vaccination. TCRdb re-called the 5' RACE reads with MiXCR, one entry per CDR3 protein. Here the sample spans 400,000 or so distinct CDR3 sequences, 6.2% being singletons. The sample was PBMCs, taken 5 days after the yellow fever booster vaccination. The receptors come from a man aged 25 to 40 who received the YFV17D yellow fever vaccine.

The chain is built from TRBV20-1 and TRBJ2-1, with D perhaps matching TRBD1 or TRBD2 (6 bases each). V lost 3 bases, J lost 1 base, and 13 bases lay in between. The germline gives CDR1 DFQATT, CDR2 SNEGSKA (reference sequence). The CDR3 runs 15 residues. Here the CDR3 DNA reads TGCAGTGCTAGGCCGGGGGCTGGGTCCTACAATGAGCAGTTCTTC. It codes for CSARPGAGSYNEQFF.

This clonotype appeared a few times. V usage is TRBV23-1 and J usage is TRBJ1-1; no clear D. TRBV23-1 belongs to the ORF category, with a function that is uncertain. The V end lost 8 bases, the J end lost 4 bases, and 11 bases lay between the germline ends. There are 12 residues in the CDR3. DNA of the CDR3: TGCGCCAGCTCTGGGAACAGCACTGAAGCTTTCTTT. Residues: CASSGNSTEAFF.

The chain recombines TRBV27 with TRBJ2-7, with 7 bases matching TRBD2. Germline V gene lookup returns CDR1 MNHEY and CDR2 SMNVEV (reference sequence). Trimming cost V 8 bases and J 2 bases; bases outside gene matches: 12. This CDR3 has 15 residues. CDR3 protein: CASGLTGGGAYEQYF. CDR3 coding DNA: TGTGCCAGCGGATTAACGGGGGGTGGGGCCTACGAGCAGTACTTC.

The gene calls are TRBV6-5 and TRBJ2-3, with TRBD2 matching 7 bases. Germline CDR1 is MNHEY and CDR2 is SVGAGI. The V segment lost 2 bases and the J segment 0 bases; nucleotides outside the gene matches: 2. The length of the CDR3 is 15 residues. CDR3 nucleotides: TGTGCCAGCAGTTACGCGACTAGCAGCACAGATACGCAGTATTTT. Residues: CASSYATSSTDTQYF.

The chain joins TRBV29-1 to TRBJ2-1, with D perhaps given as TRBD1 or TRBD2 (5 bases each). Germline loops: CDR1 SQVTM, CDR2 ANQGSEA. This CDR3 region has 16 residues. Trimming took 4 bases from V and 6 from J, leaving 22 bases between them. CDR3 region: CSVAGPVASLSNEQFF. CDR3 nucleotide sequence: TGCAGCGTTGCGGGGCCGGTAGCAAGTCTATCCAATGAGCAGTTCTTC.

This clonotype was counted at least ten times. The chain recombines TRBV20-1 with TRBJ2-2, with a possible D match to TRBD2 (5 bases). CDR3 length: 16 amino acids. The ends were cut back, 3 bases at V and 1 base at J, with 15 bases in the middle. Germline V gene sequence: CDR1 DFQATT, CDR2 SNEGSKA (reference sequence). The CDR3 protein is CSASSVDSENTGELFF. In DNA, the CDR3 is TGCAGTGCTAGTTCGGTCGATAGCGAGAACACCGGGGAGCTGTTTTTT.

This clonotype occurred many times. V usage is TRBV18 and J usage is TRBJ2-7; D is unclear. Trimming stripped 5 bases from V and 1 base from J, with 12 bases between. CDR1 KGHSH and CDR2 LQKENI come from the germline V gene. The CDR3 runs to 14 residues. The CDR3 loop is CASSTIPGSYEQYF. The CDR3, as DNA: TGTGCCAGCTCAACCATTCCGGGTTCCTACGAGCAGTACTTC. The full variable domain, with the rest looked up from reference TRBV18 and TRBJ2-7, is NAGVMQNPRHLVRRRGQEARLRCSPMKGHSHVYWYRQLPEEGLKFMVYLQKENIIDESGMPKERFSAEFPKEGPSILRIQQVVRGDSAAYFCASSTIPGSYEQYFGPGTRLTVT.

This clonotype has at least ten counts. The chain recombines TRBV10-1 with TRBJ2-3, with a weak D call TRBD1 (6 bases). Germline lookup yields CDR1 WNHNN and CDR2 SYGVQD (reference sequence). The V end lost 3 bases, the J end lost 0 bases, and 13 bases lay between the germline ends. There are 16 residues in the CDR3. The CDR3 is CASSDRGGGSTDTQYF. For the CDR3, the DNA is TGCGCCAGCAGTGACAGGGGCGGAGGCAGCACAGATACGCAGTATTTT.

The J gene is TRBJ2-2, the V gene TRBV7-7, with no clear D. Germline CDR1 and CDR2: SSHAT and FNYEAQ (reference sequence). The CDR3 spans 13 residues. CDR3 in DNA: TGTGGCCTCCGGGCCCCTGACACCGGGGAGCTGTTTTTT. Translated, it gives CGLRAPDTGELFF.

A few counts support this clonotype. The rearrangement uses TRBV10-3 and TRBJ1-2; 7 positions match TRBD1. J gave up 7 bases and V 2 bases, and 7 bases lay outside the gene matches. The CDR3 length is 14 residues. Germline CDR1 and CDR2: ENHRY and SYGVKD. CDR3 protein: CAISEDRVASGYTF. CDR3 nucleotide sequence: TGTGCCATCAGTGAGGACAGGGTGGCGAGTGGCTACACCTTC.

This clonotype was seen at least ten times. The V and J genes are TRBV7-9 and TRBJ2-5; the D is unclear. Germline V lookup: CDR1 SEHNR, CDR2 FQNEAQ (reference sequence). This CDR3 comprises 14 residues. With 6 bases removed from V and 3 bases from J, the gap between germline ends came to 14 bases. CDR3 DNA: TGTGCCAGCAGTACCTCACTGACCGAAGAGACCCAGTACTTC. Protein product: CASSTSLTEETQYF.

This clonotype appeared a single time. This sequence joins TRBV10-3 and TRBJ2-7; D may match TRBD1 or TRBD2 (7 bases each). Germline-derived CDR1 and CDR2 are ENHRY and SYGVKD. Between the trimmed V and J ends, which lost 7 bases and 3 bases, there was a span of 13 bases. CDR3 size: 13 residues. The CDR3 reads CAITGGQNYEQYF. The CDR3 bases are TGTGCCATCACGGGGGGACAGAACTACGAGCAGTACTTC.

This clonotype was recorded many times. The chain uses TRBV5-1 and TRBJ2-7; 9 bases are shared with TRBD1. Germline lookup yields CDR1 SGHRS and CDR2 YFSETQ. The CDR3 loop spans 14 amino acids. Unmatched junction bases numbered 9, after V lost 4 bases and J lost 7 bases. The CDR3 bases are TGCGCCAGCAGCAACTCGGGACAGGGAAGGGAGCAGTACTTC. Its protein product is CASSNSGQGREQYF. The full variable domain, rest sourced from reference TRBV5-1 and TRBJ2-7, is KAGVTQTPRYLIKTRGQQVTLSCSPISGHRSVSWYQQTPGQGLQFLFEYFSETQRNKGNFPGRFSGRQFSNSRSEMNVSTLELGDSALYLCASSNSGQGREQYFGPGTRLTVT.

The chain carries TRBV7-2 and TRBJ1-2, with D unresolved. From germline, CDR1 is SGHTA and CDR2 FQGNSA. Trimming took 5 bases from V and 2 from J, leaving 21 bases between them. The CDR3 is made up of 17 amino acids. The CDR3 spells CASSLAGQPLANYGYTF. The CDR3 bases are TGTGCCAGCAGCCTCGCTGGGCAGCCGCTCGCGAACTATGGCTACACCTTC.

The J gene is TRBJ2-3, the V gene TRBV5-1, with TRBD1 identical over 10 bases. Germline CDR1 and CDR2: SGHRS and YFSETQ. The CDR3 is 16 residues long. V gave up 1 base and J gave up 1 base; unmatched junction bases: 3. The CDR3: CASSLWGTGGTDTQYF. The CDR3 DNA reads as TGCGCCAGCAGCTTGTGGGGGACAGGGGGCACAGATACGCAGTATTTT.

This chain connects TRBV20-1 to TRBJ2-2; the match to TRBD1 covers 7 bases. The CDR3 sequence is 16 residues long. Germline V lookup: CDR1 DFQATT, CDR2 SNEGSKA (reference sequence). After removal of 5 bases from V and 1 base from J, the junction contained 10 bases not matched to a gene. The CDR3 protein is CSALPWGTENTGELFF. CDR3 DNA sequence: TGCAGTGCTCTCCCTTGGGGGACAGAGAACACCGGGGAGCTGTTTTTT.